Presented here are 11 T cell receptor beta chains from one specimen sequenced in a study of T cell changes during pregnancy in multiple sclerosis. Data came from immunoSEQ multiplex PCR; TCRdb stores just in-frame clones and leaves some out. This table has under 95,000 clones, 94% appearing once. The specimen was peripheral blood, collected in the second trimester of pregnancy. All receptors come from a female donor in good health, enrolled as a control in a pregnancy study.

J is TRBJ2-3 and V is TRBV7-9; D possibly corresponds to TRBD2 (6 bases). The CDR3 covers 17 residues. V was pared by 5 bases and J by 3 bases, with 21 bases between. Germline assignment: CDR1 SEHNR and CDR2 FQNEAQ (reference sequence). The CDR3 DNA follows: TGTGCCAGCAGCCCCCCCCCGGGGGATTTTTGGACAGATACGCAGTATTTT. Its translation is CASSPPPGDFWTDTQYF.

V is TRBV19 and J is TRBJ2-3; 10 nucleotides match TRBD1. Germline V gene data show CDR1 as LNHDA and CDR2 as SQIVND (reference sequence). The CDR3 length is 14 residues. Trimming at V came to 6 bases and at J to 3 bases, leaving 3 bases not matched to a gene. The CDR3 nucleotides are TGTGCCAGTAGACCGGACAGGGGGACAGATACGCAGTATTTT. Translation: CASRPDRGTDTQYF.

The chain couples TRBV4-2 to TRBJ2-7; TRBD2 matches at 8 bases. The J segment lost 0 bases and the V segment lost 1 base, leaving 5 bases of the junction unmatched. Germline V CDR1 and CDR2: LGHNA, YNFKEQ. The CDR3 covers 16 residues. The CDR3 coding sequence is TGTGCCAGCAGCCAAGCTAGCGGGCCTAGCTCCTACGAGCAGTACTTC. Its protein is CASSQASGPSSYEQYF.

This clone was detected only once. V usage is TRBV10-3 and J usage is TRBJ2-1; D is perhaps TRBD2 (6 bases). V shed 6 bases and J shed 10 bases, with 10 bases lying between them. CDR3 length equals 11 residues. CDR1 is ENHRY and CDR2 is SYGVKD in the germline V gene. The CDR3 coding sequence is TGTGCCATCAGGACCAGCGGGGAGCAGTTCTTC. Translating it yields CAIRTSGEQFF.

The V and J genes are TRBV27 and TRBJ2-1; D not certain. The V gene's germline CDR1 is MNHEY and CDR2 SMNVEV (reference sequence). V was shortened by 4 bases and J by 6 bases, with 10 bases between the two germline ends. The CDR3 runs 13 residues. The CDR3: CASSSSSSNEQFF. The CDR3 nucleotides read TGTGCCAGCAGTTCAAGTAGTAGCAATGAGCAGTTCTTC.

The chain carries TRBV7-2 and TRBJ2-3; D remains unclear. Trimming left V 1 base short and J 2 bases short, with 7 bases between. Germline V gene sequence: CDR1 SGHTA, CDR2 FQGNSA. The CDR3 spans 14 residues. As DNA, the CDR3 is TGTGCCAGCAGCTTAGGCACTCCCACAGATACGCAGTATTTT. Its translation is CASSLGTPTDTQYF.

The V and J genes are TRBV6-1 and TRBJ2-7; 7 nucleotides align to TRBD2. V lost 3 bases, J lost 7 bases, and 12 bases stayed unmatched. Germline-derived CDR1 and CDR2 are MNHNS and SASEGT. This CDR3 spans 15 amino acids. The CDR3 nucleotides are TGTGCCAGCAGTGACGAGGAACACACGGGAGGTGAGCAGTACTTC. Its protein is CASSDEEHTGGEQYF.

The CDR3 DNA reads as TGTGCCAGTACCCCAGGGGGTACGGCTAATGAAAAACTGTTTTTT. Protein sequence: CASTPGGTANEKLFF. V is TRBV19 and J is TRBJ1-4, with TRBD1 matching 7 bases. The CDR3 has 15 residues. Germline trimming cut 7 bases from V and 3 bases from J; bases unmatched to any gene: 8. The V gene's germline CDR1 is LNHDA and CDR2 SQIVND (reference sequence).

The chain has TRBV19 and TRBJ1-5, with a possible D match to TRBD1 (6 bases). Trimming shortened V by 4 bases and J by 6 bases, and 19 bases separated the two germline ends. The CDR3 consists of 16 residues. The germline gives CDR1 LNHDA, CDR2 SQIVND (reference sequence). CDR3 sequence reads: CASSTPRRGLGQPQHF. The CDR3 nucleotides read TGTGCCAGTAGTACCCCCCGAAGGGGGTTAGGTCAGCCCCAGCATTTT.

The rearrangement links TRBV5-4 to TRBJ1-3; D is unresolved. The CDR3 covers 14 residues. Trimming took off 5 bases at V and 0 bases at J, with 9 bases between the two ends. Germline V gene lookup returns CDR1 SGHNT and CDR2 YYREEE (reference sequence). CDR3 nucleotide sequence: TGTGCCAGCAGTCGGGTTAGCTCTGGAAACACCATATATTTT. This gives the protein CASSRVSSGNTIYF.

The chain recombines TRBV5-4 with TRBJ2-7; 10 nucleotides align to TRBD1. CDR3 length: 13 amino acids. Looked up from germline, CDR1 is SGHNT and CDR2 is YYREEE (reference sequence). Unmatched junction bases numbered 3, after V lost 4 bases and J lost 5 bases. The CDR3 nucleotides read TGTGCCAGCAGCCCTGGACAGGGGGACGAGCAGTACTTC. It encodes CASSPGQGDEQYF.